Sequencing of this T cell receptor (beta chain) was carried out in a study of cytomegalovirus exposure and HLA in healthy donors. PCR employed 60 Vbeta and 13 Jbeta primers. Per the original data handling: In a later analysis, of tens of millions of unique beta chains, around 9.9 million appeared in at least two donors. The method was immunoSEQ multiplex PCR; TCRdb's version includes in-frame clones alone and lacks a portion of them. D and trimming come from the DNA, and the V and J calls and clone size come from that table. This sample has about 200,000 clones, with 82% found just once. Sampled while nominally healthy, donors likely had unrecorded immune exposures. This clone was seen ten or more times. Its matching antigen is unknown. Its ends do not fully match the called genes, so a read error is possible. Germline loops: CDR1 SEHNR, CDR2 FQNEAQ (reference sequence). The CDR3 is made up of 12 amino acids.

Overall study findings and caveats: In vitro work confirmed that three CMV-associated chains recognize CMV antigens. Later analysis identified several of the most significant clusters that appeared linked to common viral pathogens.

The genes are TRBV7-9 and TRBJ1-5; D gene unclear. The origin of this receptor is a woman aged 40 to 50 in good health and CMV-seronegative. The sample was PBMCs. CDR3 loop: CSSSSLQEPQHF. In nucleotides, the CDR3 is TGTTCCAGCAGCTCCCTTCAGGAGCCCCAGCATTTT.